The T cell receptor (beta chain) under discussion was sequenced for a study of OX40 agonist ivuxolimab in advanced cancers. Study-wide background: Treatment received earlier with anti-PD-1, anti-PD-L1 or anti-CTLA-4 agents was allowed, and 40% had some. Partial responses were achieved by three patients, of whom one had hepatocellular carcinoma and two had cutaneous melanoma.

This table comes from immunoSEQ multiplex PCR, and its TCRdb copy is limited to in-frame clones, with some not included. The table has approximately 74,000 clones, 75% to 90% seen once. Study-level points and caveats: Dose levels from 0.1 to 3.0 mg/kg saw CD4+ and CD8+ blood T cells expand clonally by week 6.

Trimming removed 4 bases from V and 8 bases from J; junction bases left unmatched: 11. The CDR3 extends over 15 amino acids. From germline, CDR1 is MNHNY and CDR2 SVGAGI (reference sequence). Concerning this clone: The target antigen is unknown.

J is TRBJ2-3 and V is TRBV6-6; 8 bases are a match to TRBD2. Material: CD4+ or CD8+ T cells sorted from blood, obtained in a trial of the OX40 agonist ivuxolimab. The receptor comes from an adult with an advanced solid tumor such as melanoma, head and neck, liver or kidney cancer. The CDR3 bases are TGTGCCAGCAGTTCAGGGGCGGGGGGTAGTGGTACGCAGTATTTT. Amino acid sequence: CASSSGAGGSGTQYF.